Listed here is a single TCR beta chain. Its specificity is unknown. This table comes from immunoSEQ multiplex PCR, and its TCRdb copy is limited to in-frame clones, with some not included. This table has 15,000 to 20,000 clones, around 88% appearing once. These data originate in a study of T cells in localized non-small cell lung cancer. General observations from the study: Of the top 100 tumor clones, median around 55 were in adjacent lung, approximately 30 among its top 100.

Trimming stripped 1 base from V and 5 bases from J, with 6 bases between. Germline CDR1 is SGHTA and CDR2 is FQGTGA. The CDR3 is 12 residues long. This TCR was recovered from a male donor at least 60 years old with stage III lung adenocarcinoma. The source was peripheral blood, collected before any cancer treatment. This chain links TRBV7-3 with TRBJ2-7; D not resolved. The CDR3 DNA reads TGTGCCAGCAGCTTAATTTACCACGAGCAGTACTTC. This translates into CASSLIYHEQYF.